This T cell receptor (beta chain) originates from a study of cytomegalovirus exposure and HLA in healthy donors. Study-wide background: HLA-typed donors were the source of approximately 86 million unique TCRs held in an early data release. The study's findings and limits: Cytomegalovirus-associated status was assigned to some 180 TCR beta chains. Analysis was performed later, and it showed HLA-associated TCR beta chains to be more clonally expanded than equally common others.

The primer mix had 60 Vbeta and 13 Jbeta primers. Produced via immunoSEQ multiplex PCR; TCRdb's table is partial and in-frame only. The sample has around 230,000 clones, nearly 80% seen once. Points on this clone: Its antigen is undetermined.

Trimming cost V 0 bases and J 1 base, with 11 bases left between them. CDR3 length: 16 amino acids. Germline V gene lookup returns CDR1 SGHRS and CDR2 YFSETQ. Healthy bone marrow donors made up the donor group. This sequence joins TRBV5-1 and TRBJ1-3; tentatively, D is TRBD1 (5 bases). The origin of this receptor is a male donor in good health and CMV-seronegative. The sequenced sample consisted of PBMCs. CDR3 protein: CASSLGTMRSGNTIYF. The CDR3 region has the DNA TGCGCCAGCAGCTTGGGGACAATGAGGTCTGGAAACACCATATATTTT.